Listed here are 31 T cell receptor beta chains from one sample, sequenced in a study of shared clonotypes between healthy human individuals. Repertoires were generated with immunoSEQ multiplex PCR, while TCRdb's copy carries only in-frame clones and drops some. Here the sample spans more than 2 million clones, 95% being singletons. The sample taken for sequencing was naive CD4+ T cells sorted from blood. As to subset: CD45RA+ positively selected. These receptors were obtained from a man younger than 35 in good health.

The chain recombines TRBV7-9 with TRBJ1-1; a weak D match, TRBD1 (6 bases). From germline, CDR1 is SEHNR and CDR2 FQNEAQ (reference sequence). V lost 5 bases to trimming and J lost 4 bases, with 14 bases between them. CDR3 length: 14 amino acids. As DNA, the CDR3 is TGTGCCAGCAGCCTGACAGGCTCTTCCACTGAAGCTTTCTTT. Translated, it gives CASSLTGSSTEAFF.

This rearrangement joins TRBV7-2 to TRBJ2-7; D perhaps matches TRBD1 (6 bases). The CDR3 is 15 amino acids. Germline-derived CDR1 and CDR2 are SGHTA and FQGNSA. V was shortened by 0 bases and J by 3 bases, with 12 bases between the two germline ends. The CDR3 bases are TGTGCCAGCAGCTTAGCCGCCCCACAGGGCTACGAGCAGTACTTC. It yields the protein CASSLAAPQGYEQYF.

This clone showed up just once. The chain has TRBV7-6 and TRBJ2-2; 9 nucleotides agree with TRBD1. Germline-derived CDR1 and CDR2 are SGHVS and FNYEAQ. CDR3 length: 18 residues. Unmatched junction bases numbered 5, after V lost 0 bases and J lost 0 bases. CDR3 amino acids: CASSLAPGQGSNTGELFF. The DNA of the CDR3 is TGTGCCAGCAGCTTAGCCCCGGGACAGGGATCGAACACCGGGGAGCTGTTTTTT.

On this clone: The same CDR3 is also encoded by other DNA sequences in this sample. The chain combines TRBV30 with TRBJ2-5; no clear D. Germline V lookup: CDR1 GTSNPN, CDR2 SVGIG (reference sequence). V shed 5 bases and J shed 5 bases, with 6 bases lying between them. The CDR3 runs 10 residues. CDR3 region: CAWGLETQYF. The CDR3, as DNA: TGTGCCTGGGGCCTGGAGACCCAGTACTTC.

In DNA form, the CDR3 reads TGTGCCAGCAGCACCGGGTACTATGGCTACACCTTC. Encoded protein: CASSTGYYGYTF. This rearrangement joins TRBV13 to TRBJ1-2; D call uncertain. The CDR3 runs to 12 residues. Germline CDR1 PRHDT, CDR2 FYEKMQ (reference sequence). The V end was cut by 5 bases, the J end by 3 bases, with 7 bases between.

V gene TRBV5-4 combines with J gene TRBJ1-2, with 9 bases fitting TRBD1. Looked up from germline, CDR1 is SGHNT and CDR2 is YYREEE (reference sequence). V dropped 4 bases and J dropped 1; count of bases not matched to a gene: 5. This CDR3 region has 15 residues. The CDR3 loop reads CASSTRQGDNYGYTF. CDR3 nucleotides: TGTGCCAGCAGCACGAGACAGGGGGATAACTATGGCTACACCTTC.

CDR3 in DNA: TGTGCCAGCAGCGTAGAGGGGGGACTAAGCTCCTACAATGAGCAGTTCTTC. Residues: CASSVEGGLSSYNEQFF. The rearrangement uses TRBV9 and TRBJ2-1, with D possibly being TRBD2 (7 bases). There are 17 residues in the CDR3. Germline CDR1 is SGDLS and CDR2 is YYNGEE. V was pared by 0 bases and J by 0 bases, with 13 bases between.

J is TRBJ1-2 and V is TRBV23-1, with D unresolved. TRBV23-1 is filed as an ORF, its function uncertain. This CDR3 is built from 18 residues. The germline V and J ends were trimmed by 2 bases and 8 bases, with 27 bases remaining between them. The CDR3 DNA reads TGCGCCAGCAGTCAAACATGCGATGTACCCACTATCGGGTACGGCTACACCTTC. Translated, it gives CASSQTCDVPTIGYGYTF.

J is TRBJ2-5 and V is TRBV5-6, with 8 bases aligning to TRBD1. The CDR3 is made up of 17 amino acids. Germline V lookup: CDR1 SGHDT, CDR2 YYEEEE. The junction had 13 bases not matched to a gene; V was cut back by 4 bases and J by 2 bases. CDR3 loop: CASSPDRGLHPQETQYF. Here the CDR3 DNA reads TGTGCCAGCAGCCCCGACAGGGGCCTACACCCTCAAGAGACCCAGTACTTC.

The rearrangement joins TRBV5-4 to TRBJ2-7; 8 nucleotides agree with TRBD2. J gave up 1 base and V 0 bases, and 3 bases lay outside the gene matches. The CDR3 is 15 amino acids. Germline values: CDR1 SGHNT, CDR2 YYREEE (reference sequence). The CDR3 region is CASSLGVAGSYEQYF. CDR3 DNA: TGTGCCAGCAGCTTGGGGGTAGCGGGGTCCTACGAGCAGTACTTC.

The CDR3 coding sequence is TGTGCCAGCAGTGGGAGGGTGGAGGCTTTCTTT. Translated: CASSGRVEAFF. The genes are TRBV6-1 and TRBJ1-1, with D unresolved. Trimming removed 4 bases at V and 11 bases at J, with 11 bases between. CDR1 is MNHNS, CDR2 SASEGT, per germline. The CDR3 is 11 residues long.

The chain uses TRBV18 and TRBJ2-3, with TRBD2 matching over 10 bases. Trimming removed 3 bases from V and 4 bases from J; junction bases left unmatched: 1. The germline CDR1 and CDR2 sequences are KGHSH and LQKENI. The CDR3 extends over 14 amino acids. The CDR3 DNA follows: TGTGCCAGCTCACCGACTAGCGGGTCAGATACGCAGTATTTT. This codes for CASSPTSGSDTQYF.

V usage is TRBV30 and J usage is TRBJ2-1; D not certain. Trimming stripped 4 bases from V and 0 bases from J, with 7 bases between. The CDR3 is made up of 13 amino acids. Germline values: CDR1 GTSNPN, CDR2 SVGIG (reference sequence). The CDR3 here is CAWTPGSYNEQFF. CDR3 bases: TGTGCCTGGACCCCGGGCTCCTACAATGAGCAGTTCTTC.

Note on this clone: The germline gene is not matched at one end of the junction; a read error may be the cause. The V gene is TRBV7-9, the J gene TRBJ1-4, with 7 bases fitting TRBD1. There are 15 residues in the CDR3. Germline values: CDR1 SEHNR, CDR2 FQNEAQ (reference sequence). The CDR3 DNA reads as TGTGCCAGCAGCTCTTTACCGGGACAGAGCATCGGCCCCGAATTT. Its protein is CASSSLPGQSIGPEF.

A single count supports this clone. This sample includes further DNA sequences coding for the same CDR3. The chain's CDR3 is CAWSGTALNQPQHF. The CDR3 DNA follows: TGTGCCTGGAGCGGGACAGCACTAAATCAGCCCCAGCATTTT. V usage is TRBV30 and J usage is TRBJ1-5; 7 positions match TRBD1. The CDR3 has 14 residues. The germline gives CDR1 GTSNPN, CDR2 SVGIG (reference sequence). V dropped 3 bases and J dropped 4; count of bases not matched to a gene: 6.

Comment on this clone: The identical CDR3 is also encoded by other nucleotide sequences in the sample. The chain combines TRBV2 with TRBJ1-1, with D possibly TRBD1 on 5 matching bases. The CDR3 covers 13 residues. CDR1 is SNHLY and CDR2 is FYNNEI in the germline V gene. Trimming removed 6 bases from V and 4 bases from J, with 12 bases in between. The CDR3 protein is CASSGGMGTEAFF. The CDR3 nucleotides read TGTGCCAGCAGCGGGGGGATGGGCACTGAAGCTTTCTTT. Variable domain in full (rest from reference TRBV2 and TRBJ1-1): EPEVTQTPSHQVTQMGQEVILRCVPISNHLYFYWYRQILGQKVEFLVSFYNNEISEKSEIFDDQFSVERPDGSNFTLKIRSTKLEDSAMYFCASSGGMGTEAFFGQGTRLTVV.

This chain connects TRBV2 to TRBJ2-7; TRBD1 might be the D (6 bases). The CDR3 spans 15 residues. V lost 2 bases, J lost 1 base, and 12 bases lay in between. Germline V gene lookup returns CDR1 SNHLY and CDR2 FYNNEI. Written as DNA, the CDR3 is TGTGCCAGCAGTGAACTGACAGGCGCTTCCTACGAGCAGTACTTC. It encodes CASSELTGASYEQYF.

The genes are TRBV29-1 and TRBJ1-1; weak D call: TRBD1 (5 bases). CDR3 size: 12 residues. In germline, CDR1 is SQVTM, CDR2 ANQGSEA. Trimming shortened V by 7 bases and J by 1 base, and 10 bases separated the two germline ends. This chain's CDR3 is CSAGHGNTEAFF. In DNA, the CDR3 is TGCAGCGCCGGACACGGGAACACTGAAGCTTTCTTT.

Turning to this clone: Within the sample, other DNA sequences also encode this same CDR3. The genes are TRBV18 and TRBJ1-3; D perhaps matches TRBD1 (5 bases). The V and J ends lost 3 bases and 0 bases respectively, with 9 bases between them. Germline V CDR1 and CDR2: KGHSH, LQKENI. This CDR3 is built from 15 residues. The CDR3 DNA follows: TGTGCCAGCTCACCCTGGGGGAGCTCTGGAAACACCATATATTTT. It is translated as CASSPWGSSGNTIYF.

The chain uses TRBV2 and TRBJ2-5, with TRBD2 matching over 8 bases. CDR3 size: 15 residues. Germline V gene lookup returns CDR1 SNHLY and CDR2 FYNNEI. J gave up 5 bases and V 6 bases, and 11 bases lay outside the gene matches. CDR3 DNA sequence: TGTGCCAGCAGCCTTAACCTTCCTAGCGGGGAGACCCAGTACTTC. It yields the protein CASSLNLPSGETQYF.

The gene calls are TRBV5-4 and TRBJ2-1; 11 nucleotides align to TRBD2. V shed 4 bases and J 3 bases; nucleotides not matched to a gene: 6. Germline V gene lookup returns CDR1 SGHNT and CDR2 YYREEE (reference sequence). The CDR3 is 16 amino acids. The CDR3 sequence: CASSLGTSGYYNEQFF. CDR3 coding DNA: TGTGCCAGCAGCCTAGGGACTAGCGGATACTACAATGAGCAGTTCTTC. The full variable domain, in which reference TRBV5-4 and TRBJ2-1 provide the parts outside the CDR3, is ETGVTQSPTHLIKTRGQQVTLRCSSQSGHNTVSWYQQALGQGPQFIFQYYREEENGRGNFPPRFSGLQFPNYSSELNVNALELDDSALYLCASSLGTSGYYNEQFFGPGTRLTVL.

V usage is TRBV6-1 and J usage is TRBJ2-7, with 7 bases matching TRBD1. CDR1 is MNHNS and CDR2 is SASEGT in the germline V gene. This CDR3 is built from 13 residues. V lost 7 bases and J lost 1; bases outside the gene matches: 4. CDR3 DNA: TGTGCCAGCACCGTGGACAGGTCCTACGAGCAGTACTTC. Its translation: CASTVDRSYEQYF.

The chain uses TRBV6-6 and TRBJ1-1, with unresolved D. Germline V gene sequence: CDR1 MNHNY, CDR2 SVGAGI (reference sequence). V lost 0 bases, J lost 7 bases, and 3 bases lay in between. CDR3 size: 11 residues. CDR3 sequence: CASSYSDEAFF. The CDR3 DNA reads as TGTGCCAGCAGTTACTCGGATGAAGCTTTCTTT.

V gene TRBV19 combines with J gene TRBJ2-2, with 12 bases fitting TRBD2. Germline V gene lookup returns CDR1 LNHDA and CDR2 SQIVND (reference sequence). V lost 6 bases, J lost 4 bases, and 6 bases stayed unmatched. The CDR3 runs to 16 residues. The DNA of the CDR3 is TGTGCCAGTAGCCCACTAGCGGGGGGTTTCACCGGGGAGCTGTTTTTT. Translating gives CASSPLAGGFTGELFF.

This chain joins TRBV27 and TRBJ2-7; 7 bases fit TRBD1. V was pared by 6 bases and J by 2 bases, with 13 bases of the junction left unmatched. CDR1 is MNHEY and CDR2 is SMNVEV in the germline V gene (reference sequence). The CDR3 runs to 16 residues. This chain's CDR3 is CASRLMPGQNPYEQYF. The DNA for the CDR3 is TGTGCCAGCAGACTTATGCCGGGACAGAACCCCTACGAGCAGTACTTC.

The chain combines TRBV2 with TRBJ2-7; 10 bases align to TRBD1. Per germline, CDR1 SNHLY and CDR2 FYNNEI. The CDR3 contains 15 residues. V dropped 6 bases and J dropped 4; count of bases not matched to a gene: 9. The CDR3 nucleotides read TGTGCCAGCAGATGGGACAGGGGACCGACGTACGAGCAGTACTTC. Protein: CASRWDRGPTYEQYF.

CDR3 in amino acids: CASSQEVGGSEQYF. DNA of the CDR3: TGTGCCAGCAGCCAAGAGGTGGGCGGGAGCGAGCAGTACTTC. The chain recombines TRBV4-2 with TRBJ2-7; 7 bases align to TRBD2. The CDR3 spans 14 residues. Germline CDR1 and CDR2: LGHNA and YNFKEQ. Trimming took 0 bases from V and 6 from J; bases not matched to a gene: 5.

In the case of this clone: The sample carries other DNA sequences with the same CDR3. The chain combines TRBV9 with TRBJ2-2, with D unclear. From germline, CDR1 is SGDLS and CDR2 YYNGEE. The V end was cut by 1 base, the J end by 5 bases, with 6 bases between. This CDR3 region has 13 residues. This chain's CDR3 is CASSVSWTGELFF. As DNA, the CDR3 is TGTGCCAGCAGCGTAAGTTGGACCGGGGAGCTGTTTTTT.

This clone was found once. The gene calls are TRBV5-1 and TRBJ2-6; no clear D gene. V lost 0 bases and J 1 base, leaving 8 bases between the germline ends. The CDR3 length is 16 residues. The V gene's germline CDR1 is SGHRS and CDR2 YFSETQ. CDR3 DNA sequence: TGCGCCAGCAGCTTGGGGTCTTCTTCTGGGGCCAACGTCCTGACTTTC. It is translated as CASSLGSSSGANVLTF.

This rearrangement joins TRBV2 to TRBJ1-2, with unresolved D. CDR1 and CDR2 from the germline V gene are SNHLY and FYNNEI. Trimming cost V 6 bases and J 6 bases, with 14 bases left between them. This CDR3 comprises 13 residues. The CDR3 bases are TGTGCCAGCAGGAAAGACGAGAGCCATGGCTACACCTTC. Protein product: CASRKDESHGYTF.

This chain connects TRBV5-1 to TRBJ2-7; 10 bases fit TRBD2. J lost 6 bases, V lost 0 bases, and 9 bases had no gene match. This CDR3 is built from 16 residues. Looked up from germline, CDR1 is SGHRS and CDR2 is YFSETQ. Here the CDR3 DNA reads TGCGCCAGCAGCTTGGGTTCTAGCGGGAGTTGGGGCGAGCAGTACTTC. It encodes CASSLGSSGSWGEQYF.